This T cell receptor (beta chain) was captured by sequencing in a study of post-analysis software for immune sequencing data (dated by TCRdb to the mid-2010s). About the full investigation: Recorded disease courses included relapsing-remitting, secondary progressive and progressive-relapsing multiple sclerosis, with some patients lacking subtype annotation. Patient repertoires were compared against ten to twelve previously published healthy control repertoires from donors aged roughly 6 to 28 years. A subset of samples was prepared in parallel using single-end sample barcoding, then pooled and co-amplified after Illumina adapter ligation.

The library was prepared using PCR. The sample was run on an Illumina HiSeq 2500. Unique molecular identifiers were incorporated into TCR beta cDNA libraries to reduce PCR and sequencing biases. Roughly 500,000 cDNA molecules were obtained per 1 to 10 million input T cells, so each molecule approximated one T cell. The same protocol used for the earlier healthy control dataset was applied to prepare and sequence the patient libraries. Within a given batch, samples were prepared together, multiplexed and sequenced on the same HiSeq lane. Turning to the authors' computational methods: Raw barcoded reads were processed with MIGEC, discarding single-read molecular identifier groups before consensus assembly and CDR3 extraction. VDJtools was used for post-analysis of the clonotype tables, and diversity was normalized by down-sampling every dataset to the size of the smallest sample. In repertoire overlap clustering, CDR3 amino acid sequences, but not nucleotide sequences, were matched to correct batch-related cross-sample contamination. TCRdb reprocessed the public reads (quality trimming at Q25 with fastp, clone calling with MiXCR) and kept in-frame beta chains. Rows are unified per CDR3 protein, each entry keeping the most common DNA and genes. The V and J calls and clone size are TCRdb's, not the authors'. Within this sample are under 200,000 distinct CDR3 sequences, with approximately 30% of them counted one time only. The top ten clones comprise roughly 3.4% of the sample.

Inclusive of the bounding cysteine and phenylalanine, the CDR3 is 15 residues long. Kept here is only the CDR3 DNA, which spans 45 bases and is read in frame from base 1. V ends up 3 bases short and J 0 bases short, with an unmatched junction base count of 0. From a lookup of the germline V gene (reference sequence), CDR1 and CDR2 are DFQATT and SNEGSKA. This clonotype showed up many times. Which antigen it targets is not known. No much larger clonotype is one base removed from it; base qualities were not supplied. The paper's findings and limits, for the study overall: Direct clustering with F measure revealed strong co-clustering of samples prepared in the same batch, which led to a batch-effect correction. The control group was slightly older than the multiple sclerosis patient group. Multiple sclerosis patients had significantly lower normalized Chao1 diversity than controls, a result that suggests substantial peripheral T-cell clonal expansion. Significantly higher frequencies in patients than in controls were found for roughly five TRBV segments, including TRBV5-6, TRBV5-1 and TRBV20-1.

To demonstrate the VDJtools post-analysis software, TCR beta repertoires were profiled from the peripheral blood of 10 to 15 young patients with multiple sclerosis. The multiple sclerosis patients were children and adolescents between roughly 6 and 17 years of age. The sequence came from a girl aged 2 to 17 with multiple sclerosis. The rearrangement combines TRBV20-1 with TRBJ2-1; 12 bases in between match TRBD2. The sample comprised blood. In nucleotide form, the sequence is TGCAGTGCTAGGACTAGCGGGAGCTCCTACAATGAGCAGTTCTTC. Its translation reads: CSARTSGSSYNEQFF.